Listed below are T cell receptor beta chains from one sample, sequenced in a study of beta chain features in type 1 diabetes. Assay used: immunoSEQ multiplex PCR; TCRdb lists only in-frame clones, some missing. The profile covers about half a million clones, with about an eighth appearing a single time and 0.035% to 0.05% taken by the ten largest. Sample: naive CD4+ T cells from blood. The receptors originated from a woman aged 18-29 years in good health. The CDR3 runs from the conserved cysteine through the conserved F or W. Each record gives: clone size, V gene, J gene, D gene, CDR3 DNA, CDR3 protein. A D gene is named only where the DNA matches it firmly. Clone size appears in some rows only: once, few, many, or a class for an expanded clone.

size: few; V: TRBV6-6; J: TRBJ2-1; D: TRBD2; DNA: TGTGCCAGCCTACTAGCGTCCCGATACAATGAGCAGTTCTTC; CDR3: CASLLASRYNEQFF
size: few; V: TRBV20-1; J: TRBJ1-6; D: -; DNA: TGCAGTGGCAGGGGTAATTCACCCCTCCACTTT; CDR3: CSGRGNSPLHF
size: few; V: TRBV7-2; J: TRBJ1-1; D: -; DNA: TGTGCCAGCAGCTACGTCTCTGCTCGTTGGACTGAAGCTTTCTTT; CDR3: CASSYVSARWTEAFF
size: few; V: TRBV7-9; J: TRBJ1-5; D: -; DNA: TGTGCCAGCAGCTTACGGGGGCTCCTTGCACAGCCCCAGCATTTT; CDR3: CASSLRGLLAQPQHF
size: few; V: TRBV30; J: TRBJ1-1; D: TRBD1; DNA: TGTGCCTGGAGTGGGACAGGGAAATTATGGGACACTGAAGCTTTCTTT; CDR3: CAWSGTGKLWDTEAFF
size: few; V: TRBV18; J: TRBJ1-6; D: TRBD1; DNA: TGTGCCAGCTCACCCACAGGGGAGGGATCACCCCTCCACTTT; CDR3: CASSPTGEGSPLHF
size: few; V: TRBV19; J: TRBJ1-1; D: -; DNA: TGTGCCAGTAAGAGCGCACAGCCGAACACTGAAGCTTTCTTT; CDR3: CASKSAQPNTEAFF
size: few; V: TRBV7-8; J: TRBJ2-3; D: TRBD2; DNA: TGTGCCAGCAGTAGCGGGGGGGCTTTCGGCACAGATACGCAGTATTTT; CDR3: CASSSGGAFGTDTQYF
size: -; V: TRBV7-2; J: TRBJ1-2; D: -; DNA: TGTGCCAGCAGCTTACGGAGGGGTATACCTAACTATGGCTACACCTTC; CDR3: CASSLRRGIPNYGYTF
size: -; V: TRBV7-2; J: TRBJ2-7; D: -; DNA: TGTGCCAGCAGCCAAAATCTCGGCAGTACGGGCTCCTACGAGCAGTACTTC; CDR3: CASSQNLGSTGSYEQYF
size: -; V: TRBV2; J: TRBJ1-2; D: -; DNA: TGTGCCAGCAGTGAAGAAGCGGGTGAGGAAGTGGGTGGCTACACCTTC; CDR3: CASSEEAGEEVGGYTF
size: few; V: TRBV11-2; J: TRBJ2-3; D: -; DNA: TGTGCCAGCAGCTTAGTGCTCCAGAGGGTGGATACGCAGTATTTT; CDR3: CASSLVLQRVDTQYF
size: few; V: TRBV5-4; J: TRBJ2-5; D: -; DNA: TGTGCCAGCAGCTTGGGGGGGACCCCGGAGACCCAGTACTTC; CDR3: CASSLGGTPETQYF
size: few; V: TRBV28; J: TRBJ1-4; D: -; DNA: TGTGCCAGCAGTTTGCCTCGGACGGAATGGTGGGGAACTAATGAAAAACTGTTTTTT; CDR3: CASSLPRTEWWGTNEKLFF
size: -; V: TRBV4-2; J: TRBJ1-1; D: -; DNA: TGTGCCAGCAGCCAAGATAGGGTGAACACTGAAGCTTTCTTT; CDR3: CASSQDRVNTEAFF
size: few; V: TRBV4-1; J: TRBJ1-1; D: -; DNA: TGCGCCAGCAGCCAACCCGCAGGTTCGCCCGCTTTT; CDR3: CASSQPAGSPAF
size: few; V: TRBV18; J: TRBJ2-2; D: -; DNA: TGTGCCAGCTCACCCACAGTCGGCACCGGGGAGCTGTTTTTT; CDR3: CASSPTVGTGELFF
size: few; V: TRBV5-6; J: TRBJ2-7; D: TRBD1; DNA: TGTGCCAGCAGCTGGGGACAGCTCCCCTTAGGAGCACAGAGCATGTACTTC; CDR3: CASSWGQLPLGAQSMYF
size: -; V: TRBV15; J: TRBJ2-5; D: -; DNA: TGTGCCACCAGCAGAGATCTAGTCGAAGAGACCCAGTACTTC; CDR3: CATSRDLVEETQYF
size: -; V: TRBV6-6; J: TRBJ2-7; D: -; DNA: TGTGCCAGCAGTTACGTCAGGGCCGAGCAGTACTTC; CDR3: CASSYVRAEQYF
size: -; V: TRBV6-5; J: TRBJ1-2; D: TRBD1; DNA: TGTGCCAGCAGACCTCCTCCGGGACAGGGAGGTGGCTACACCTTC; CDR3: CASRPPPGQGGGYTF
size: -; V: TRBV25-1; J: TRBJ2-1; D: TRBD2; DNA: TGTGCCAGCAGTGACACTAGCGGGCCGAATGAGCAGTTCTTC; CDR3: CASSDTSGPNEQFF
size: few; V: TRBV25-1; J: TRBJ1-1; D: TRBD1; DNA: TGTGCCAGCAGCGGGGACAGGGGGCCGGGAACTGAAGCTTTCTTT; CDR3: CASSGDRGPGTEAFF
size: few; V: TRBV5-1; J: TRBJ2-5; D: -; DNA: TGCGCCAGCAGCTTGGCCGGGACTGAGGAAGAGACCCAGTACTTC; CDR3: CASSLAGTEEETQYF
size: -; V: TRBV7-9; J: TRBJ1-6; D: -; DNA: TGTGCCAGCAGCCGAGGAGACAGGACGAATTCACCCCTCCACTTT; CDR3: CASSRGDRTNSPLHF
size: few; V: TRBV10-3; J: TRBJ2-6; D: -; DNA: TGTGCCATCAGTGAGTCAGGGTTGGGGGCCAACGTCCTGACTTTC; CDR3: CAISESGLGANVLTF
size: -; V: TRBV29-1; J: TRBJ1-3; D: TRBD1; DNA: TGCAGCGTTGCGGACAGGGCTGGAAACACCATATATTTT; CDR3: CSVADRAGNTIYF
size: few; V: TRBV18; J: TRBJ2-7; D: TRBD1; DNA: TGTGCCAGCTCACCGTCGACAGGGGGCTTCGAGCAGTACTTC; CDR3: CASSPSTGGFEQYF
size: few; V: TRBV4-3; J: TRBJ2-2; D: TRBD1; DNA: TGCGCCAGCAGCCCGGGACAGGGTCGGTCCGGGGAGCTGTTTTTT; CDR3: CASSPGQGRSGELFF
size: -; V: TRBV4-2; J: TRBJ2-3; D: -; DNA: TGTGCCAGCAGCCAATCGAGAGATACGCAGTATTTT; CDR3: CASSQSRDTQYF
size: -; V: TRBV7-2; J: TRBJ1-1; D: -; DNA: TGTGCCAGCAGCATACAGGCGGATACTGAAGCTTTCTTT; CDR3: CASSIQADTEAFF
size: few; V: TRBV30; J: TRBJ2-2; D: -; DNA: TGTGCCTGGAGTAAAGGATTGAACACCGGGGAGCTGTTTTTT; CDR3: CAWSKGLNTGELFF
size: -; V: TRBV29-1; J: TRBJ2-5; D: -; DNA: TGCAGCGTGGGGGTTGAGACCCAGTACTTC; CDR3: CSVGVETQYF
size: few; V: TRBV18; J: TRBJ2-5; D: -; DNA: TGTGCCAGCTCACGCGGCCGGGTCCAAGAGACCCAGTACTTC; CDR3: CASSRGRVQETQYF
size: -; V: TRBV6-4; J: TRBJ2-2; D: TRBD2; DNA: TGTGCCAGCAGTCGGCAGACTAGCGGAGCAACCGGGGAGCTGTTTTTT; CDR3: CASSRQTSGATGELFF
size: -; V: TRBV4-2; J: TRBJ1-1; D: -; DNA: TGTGCCAGCAGCCAAGATACGGCTAACACTGAAGCTTTCTTT; CDR3: CASSQDTANTEAFF
size: -; V: TRBV11-3; J: TRBJ1-1; D: -; DNA: TGTGCCAGCAGCTTAGATGATCGAGTGACGAACACTGAAGCTTTCTTT; CDR3: CASSLDDRVTNTEAFF
size: -; V: TRBV14; J: TRBJ2-4; D: TRBD2; DNA: TGTGCCAGCAGCCCAGGGACTAGCGGAAGGCTAGCCAAAAACATTCAGTACTTC; CDR3: CASSPGTSGRLAKNIQYF
size: few; V: TRBV10-3; J: TRBJ2-5; D: TRBD2; DNA: TGTGCCATCAGTGAGTCTGGGCTAGCGGGGGGACAAGAGACCCAGTACTTC; CDR3: CAISESGLAGGQETQYF
size: -; V: TRBV20-1; J: TRBJ2-7; D: -; DNA: TGCAGTGCTTCGGGCGCCTACGAGCAGTACTTC; CDR3: CSASGAYEQYF
size: few; V: TRBV28; J: TRBJ1-4; D: TRBD1; DNA: TGTGCCAGCAGTTTGGGCAGGGGGCCCACTAATGAAAAACTGTTTTTT; CDR3: CASSLGRGPTNEKLFF
size: -; V: TRBV28; J: TRBJ1-1; D: -; DNA: TGTGCCAGCAGTTTTCAGGGAACGAACACTGAAGCTTTCTTT; CDR3: CASSFQGTNTEAFF
size: many; V: TRBV6-4; J: TRBJ2-3; D: -; DNA: TGTGCCAGCTCCCCCGACAGGAGCACAGATACGCAGTATTTT; CDR3: CASSPDRSTDTQYF
size: -; V: TRBV27; J: TRBJ2-2; D: TRBD1; DNA: TGTGCCAGCAGACCCTCACACAGGGGGCTGAACACCGGGGAGCTGTTTTTT; CDR3: CASRPSHRGLNTGELFF
size: -; V: TRBV18; J: TRBJ2-5; D: TRBD1; DNA: TGTGCCAGCTCACCAGACAGGGTCTGGGAGACCCAGTACTTC; CDR3: CASSPDRVWETQYF
size: -; V: TRBV29-1; J: TRBJ2-4; D: -; DNA: TGCAGCGTTTTCCGGGGAAACATTCAGTACTTC; CDR3: CSVFRGNIQYF
size: -; V: TRBV15; J: TRBJ2-1; D: -; DNA: TGTGCCATACGACTTCCAGGGCAGGGGAACAATGAGCAGTTCTTC; CDR3: CAIRLPGQGNNEQFF
size: -; V: TRBV5-6; J: TRBJ2-7; D: -; DNA: TGTGCCAGCAGCTTGAAGATACACGAGCAGTACTTC; CDR3: CASSLKIHEQYF
size: -; V: TRBV12-5; J: TRBJ2-1; D: TRBD2; DNA: TGTGCTAGTGCCAACCCCGCCGGGACTAGCGGAACTCTGAGCTCCTACAATGAGCAGTTCTTC; CDR3: CASANPAGTSGTLSSYNEQFF
size: few; V: TRBV5-1; J: TRBJ1-5; D: -; DNA: TGCGCCAGCAGCCAGGGACCTAGCAATCAGCCCCAGCATTTT; CDR3: CASSQGPSNQPQHF
size: -; V: TRBV29-1; J: TRBJ2-2; D: -; DNA: TGCGGGGGTCTGGCAGAACTAACCGGGGAGCTGTTTTTT; CDR3: CGGLAELTGELFF
size: -; V: TRBV6-6; J: TRBJ1-2; D: -; DNA: TGTGCCAGCAGTTCCAGGGGAGGTATTAACTATGGCTACACCTTC; CDR3: CASSSRGGINYGYTF
size: few; V: TRBV14; J: TRBJ1-1; D: -; DNA: TGTGCCAGCAGCCAAGGCCCGAACACTGAAGCTTTCTTT; CDR3: CASSQGPNTEAFF
size: few; V: TRBV6-1; J: TRBJ2-3; D: -; DNA: TGTGCCACCCTACGGGACTTAGGCACAGATACGCAGTATTTT; CDR3: CATLRDLGTDTQYF
size: -; V: TRBV29-1; J: TRBJ2-5; D: TRBD1; DNA: TGCAGCGTGCGCCGCCGAAAAAGCGACAGTCATCCCCAGGGGGCCCAGTACTTC; CDR3: CSVRRRKSDSHPQGAQYF
size: -; V: TRBV27; J: TRBJ2-2; D: TRBD1; DNA: TGTGCCAGTAACAGACAGGGGACCGACGGGGAGCTGTTTTTT; CDR3: CASNRQGTDGELFF